This TCR beta chain stems from a study of cytomegalovirus exposure and HLA in healthy donors. A note on this clone: Its cognate antigen is unknown.

The study's findings and limits: A few chains tied to CMV proved CMV antigen-specific in vitro. TCR beta chains associated with HLA were, in a later analysis, more clonally expanded than equally common others.

The PCR contained 60 Vbeta and 13 Jbeta primers. The data were produced by immunoSEQ multiplex PCR, yet TCRdb's version contains in-frame clones alone and is incomplete. Here the sample spans over 40,000 clones, roughly 80% being singletons. The germline V gene has CDR1 MNHEY and CDR2 SVGAGI. The CDR3 has 15 amino acids. Trimming pared 0 bases from V and 1 base from J, leaving 7 bases between. Participants comprised healthy donors of bone marrow. The rearrangement joins TRBV6-5 to TRBJ1-3; D may be TRBD1 (5 bases). The clonotype comes from a woman in her forties in good health and CMV-seropositive. Sample: PBMCs. The CDR3 region is CASSYSGGSGNTIYF. The CDR3 DNA reads as TGTGCCAGCAGTTACTCCGGGGGTTCTGGAAACACCATATATTTT.